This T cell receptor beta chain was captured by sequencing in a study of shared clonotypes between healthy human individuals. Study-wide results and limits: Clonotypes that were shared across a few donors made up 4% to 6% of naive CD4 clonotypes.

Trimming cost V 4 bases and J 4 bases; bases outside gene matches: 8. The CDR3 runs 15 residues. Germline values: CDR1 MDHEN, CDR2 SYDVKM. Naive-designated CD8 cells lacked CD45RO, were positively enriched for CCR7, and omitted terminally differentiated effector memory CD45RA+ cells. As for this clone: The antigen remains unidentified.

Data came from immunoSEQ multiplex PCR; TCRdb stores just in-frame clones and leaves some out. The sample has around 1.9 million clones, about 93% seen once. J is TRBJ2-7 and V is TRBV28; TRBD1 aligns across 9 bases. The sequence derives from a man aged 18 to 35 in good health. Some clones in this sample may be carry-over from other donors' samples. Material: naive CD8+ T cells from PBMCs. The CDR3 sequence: CASSWGTGHRYEQYF. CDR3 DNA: TGTGCCAGCAGTTGGGGGACAGGGCATAGGTACGAGCAGTACTTC.